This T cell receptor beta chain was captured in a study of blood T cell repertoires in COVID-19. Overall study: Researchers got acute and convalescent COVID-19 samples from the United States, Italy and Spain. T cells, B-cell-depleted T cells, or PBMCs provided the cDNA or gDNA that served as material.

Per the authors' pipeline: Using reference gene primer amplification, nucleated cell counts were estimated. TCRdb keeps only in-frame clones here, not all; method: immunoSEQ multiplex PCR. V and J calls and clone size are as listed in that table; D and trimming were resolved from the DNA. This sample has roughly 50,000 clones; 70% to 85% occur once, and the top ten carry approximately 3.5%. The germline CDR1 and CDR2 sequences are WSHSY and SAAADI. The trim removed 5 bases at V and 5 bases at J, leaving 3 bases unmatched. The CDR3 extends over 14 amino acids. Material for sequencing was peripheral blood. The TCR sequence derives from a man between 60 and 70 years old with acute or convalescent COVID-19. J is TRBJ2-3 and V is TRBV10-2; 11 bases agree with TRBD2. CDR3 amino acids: CASSPTSGRDTQYF. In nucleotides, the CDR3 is TGCGCCAGCAGTCCCACTAGCGGGAGAGATACGCAGTATTTT.